This T cell receptor (beta chain) was observed in a study of blood T cell repertoires in COVID-19. About the study: T cells, B-cell-depleted T cells, or PBMCs supplied cDNA or gDNA.

Unmatched junction bases numbered 5, after V lost 3 bases and J lost 7 bases. The germline CDR1 and CDR2 sequences are LNHDA and SQIVND (reference sequence). CDR3 length: 14 amino acids. Sequencing was performed with immunoSEQ multiplex PCR; in TCRdb, only in-frame clones are kept and a portion is missing. The table has 150,000 to 200,000 clones, more than 70% seen once; the top ten hold roughly 3.1%. This TCR was recovered from a man aged 55 to 69 with acute or convalescent COVID-19. Sequences were obtained from peripheral blood. This sequence joins TRBV19 and TRBJ2-3; TRBD2 agrees at 9 bases. The DNA of the CDR3 is TGTGCCAGTAGTATGGCGGGGGGGCCTCATACGCAGTATTTT. It specifies CASSMAGGPHTQYF.